The T cell receptor (beta chain) under discussion was sequenced for a study of cytomegalovirus exposure and HLA in healthy donors. Study in general: The 120 or so validation repertoires used a platform that matched the one used for the roughly 650 first-cohort repertoires, as a later analysis reported.

Profiling relied on immunoSEQ multiplex PCR, and the TCRdb table lists in-frame clones only, not all of them. The sample has 150,000 to 200,000 clones, over 80% seen once. Notes on the study in general: According to a subsequent analysis, TCR clusters from the first cohort were inclined to appear together in the roughly 110 validation repertoires. According to reports, the classifier identified cytomegalovirus status with high specificity and sensitivity.

As regards this clone: Its matching antigen is unknown.

The donors formed part of the roughly 110-subject validation cohort, distinct from the 666-subject first cohort. Sequenced material: PBMCs. The receptor comes from a man aged 25-45 years in good health and CMV-seropositive.

This CDR3 reads CASSLLAGGHYNEQFF. As DNA, the CDR3 is TGTGCCAGCTCCCTACTAGCGGGGGGCCATTACAATGAGCAGTTCTTC. The chain combines TRBV18 with TRBJ2-1, with TRBD2 matching 12 bases. The V and J ends lost 6 bases and 4 bases, in that order; junction bases with no gene match: 7. The germline CDR1 and CDR2 sequences are KGHSH and LQKENI. There are 16 residues in the CDR3.